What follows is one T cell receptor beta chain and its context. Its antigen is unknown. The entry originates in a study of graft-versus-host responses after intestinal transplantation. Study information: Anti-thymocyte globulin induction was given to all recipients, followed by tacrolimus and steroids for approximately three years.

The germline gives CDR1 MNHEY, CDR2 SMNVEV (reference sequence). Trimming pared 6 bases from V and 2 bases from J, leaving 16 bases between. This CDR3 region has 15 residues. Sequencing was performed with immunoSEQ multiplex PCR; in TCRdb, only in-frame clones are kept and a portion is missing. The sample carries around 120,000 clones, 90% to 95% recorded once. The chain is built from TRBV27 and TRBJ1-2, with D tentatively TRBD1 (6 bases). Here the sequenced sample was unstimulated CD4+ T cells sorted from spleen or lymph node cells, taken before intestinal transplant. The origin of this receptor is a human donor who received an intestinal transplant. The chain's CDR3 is CASRKQGPFNYGYTF. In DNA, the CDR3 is TGTGCCAGCAGGAAACAGGGCCCCTTCAACTATGGCTACACCTTC.